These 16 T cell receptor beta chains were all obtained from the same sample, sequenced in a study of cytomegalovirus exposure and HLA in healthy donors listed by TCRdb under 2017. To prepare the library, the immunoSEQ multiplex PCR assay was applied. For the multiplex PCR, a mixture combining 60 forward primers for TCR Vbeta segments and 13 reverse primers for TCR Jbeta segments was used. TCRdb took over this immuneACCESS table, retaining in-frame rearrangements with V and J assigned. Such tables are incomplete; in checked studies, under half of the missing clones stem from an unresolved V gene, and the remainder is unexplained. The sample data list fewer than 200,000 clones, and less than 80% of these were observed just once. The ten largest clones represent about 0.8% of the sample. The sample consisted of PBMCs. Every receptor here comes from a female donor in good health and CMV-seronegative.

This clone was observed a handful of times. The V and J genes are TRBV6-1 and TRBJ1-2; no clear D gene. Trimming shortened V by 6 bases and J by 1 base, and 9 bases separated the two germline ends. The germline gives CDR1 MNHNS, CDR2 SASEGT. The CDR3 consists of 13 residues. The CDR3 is CASRDNINYGYTF. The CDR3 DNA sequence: TGTGCCAGCAGAGACAACATTAACTATGGCTACACCTTC.

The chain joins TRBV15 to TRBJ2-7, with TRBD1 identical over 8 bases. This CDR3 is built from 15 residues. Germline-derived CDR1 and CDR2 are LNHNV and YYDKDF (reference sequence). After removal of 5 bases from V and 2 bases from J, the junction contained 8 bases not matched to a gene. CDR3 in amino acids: CATSLGTGLTYEQYF. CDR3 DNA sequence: TGTGCCACCAGCCTGGGGACAGGCCTTACCTACGAGCAGTACTTC.

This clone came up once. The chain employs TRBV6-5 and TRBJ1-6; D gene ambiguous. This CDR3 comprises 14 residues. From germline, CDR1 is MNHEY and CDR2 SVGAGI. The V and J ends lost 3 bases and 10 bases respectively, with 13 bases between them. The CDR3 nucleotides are TGTGCCAGCAGTTATGGGAGTATCGGATCACCCCTCCACTTT. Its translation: CASSYGSIGSPLHF.

The DNA of the CDR3 is TGCGCCAGCACCAATCTCCGGGGGAATAACAATGAGCAGTTCTTC. Its translation: CASTNLRGNNNEQFF. The chain employs TRBV5-1 and TRBJ2-1; a possible D gene is TRBD2 (6 bases). Germline-derived CDR1 and CDR2 are SGHRS and YFSETQ. There are 15 residues in the CDR3. V was cut by 6 bases and J by 5 bases, with 18 bases left in between.

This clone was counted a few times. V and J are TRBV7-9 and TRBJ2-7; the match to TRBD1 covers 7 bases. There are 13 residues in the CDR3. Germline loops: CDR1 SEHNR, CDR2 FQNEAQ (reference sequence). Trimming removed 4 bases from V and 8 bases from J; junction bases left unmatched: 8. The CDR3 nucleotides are TGTGCCAGCAGCTCGGACAGGCCCGGGAAGCAGTACTTC. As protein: CASSSDRPGKQYF.

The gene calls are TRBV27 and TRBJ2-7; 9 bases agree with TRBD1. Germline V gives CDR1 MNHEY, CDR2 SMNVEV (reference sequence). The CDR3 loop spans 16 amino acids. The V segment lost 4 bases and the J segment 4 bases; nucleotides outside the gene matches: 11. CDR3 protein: CASSSVFATGGYEQYF. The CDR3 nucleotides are TGTGCCAGCAGTTCAGTTTTTGCGACAGGGGGTTACGAGCAGTACTTC.

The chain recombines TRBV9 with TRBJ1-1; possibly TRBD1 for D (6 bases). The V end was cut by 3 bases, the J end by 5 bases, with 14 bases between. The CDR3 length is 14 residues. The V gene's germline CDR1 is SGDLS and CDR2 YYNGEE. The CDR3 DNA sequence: TGTGCCAGCAGCGCCGGAGTCGGACAGACTGAAGCTTTCTTT. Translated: CASSAGVGQTEAFF.

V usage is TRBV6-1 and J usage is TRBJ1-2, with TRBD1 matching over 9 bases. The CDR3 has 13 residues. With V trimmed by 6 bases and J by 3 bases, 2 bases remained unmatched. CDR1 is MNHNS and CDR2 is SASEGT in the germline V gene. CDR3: CASSRTGDYGYTF. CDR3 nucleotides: TGTGCCAGCAGCCGGACAGGGGACTATGGCTACACCTTC.

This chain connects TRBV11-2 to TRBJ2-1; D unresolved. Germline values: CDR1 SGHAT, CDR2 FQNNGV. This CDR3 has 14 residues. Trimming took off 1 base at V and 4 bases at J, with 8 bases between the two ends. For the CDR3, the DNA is TGTGCCAGCAGCTTAGGTGGCGGATACAATGAGCAGTTCTTC. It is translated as CASSLGGGYNEQFF.

CDR3 in amino acids: CASRSRGSSYEQYF. The CDR3 DNA sequence: TGTGCCAGTAGATCTCGGGGGAGCTCCTACGAGCAGTACTTC. The chain links TRBV19 to TRBJ2-7; D possibly corresponds to TRBD2 (6 bases). V was trimmed by 6 bases and J by 0 bases, leaving 12 bases between them. The CDR3 runs 14 residues. Germline V gene data show CDR1 as LNHDA and CDR2 as SQIVND (reference sequence).

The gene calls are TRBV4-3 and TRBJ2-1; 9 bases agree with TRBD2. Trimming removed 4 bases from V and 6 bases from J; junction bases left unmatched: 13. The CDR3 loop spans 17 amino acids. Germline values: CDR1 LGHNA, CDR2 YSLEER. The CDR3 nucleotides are TGCGCCAGCAGCCGAAATAGCGGGAGTGGGATGGGCAATGAGCAGTTCTTC. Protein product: CASSRNSGSGMGNEQFF.

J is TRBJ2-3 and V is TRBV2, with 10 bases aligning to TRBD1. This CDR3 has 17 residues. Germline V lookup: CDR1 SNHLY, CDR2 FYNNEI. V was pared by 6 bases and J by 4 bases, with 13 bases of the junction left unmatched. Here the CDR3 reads CASRLPGQGNRPDTQYF. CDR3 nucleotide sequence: TGTGCCAGCAGATTACCGGGACAGGGGAATCGACCAGATACGCAGTATTTT. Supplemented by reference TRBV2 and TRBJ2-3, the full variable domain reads EPEVTQTPSHQVTQMGQEVILRCVPISNHLYFYWYRQILGQKVEFLVSFYNNEISEKSEIFDDQFSVERPDGSNFTLKIRSTKLEDSAMYFCASRLPGQGNRPDTQYFGPGTRLTVL.

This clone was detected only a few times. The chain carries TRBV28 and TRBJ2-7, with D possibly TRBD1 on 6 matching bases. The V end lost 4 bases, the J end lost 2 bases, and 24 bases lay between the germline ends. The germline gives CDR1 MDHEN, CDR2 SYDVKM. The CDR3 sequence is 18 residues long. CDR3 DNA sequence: TGTGCCAGCAGTTCCCTCCAAGGTGGGGCAGGGGATACCTACGAGCAGTACTTC. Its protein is CASSSLQGGAGDTYEQYF.

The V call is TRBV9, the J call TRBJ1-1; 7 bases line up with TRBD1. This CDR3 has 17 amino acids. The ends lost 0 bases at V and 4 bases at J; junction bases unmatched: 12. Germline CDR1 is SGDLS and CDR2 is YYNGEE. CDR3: CASSVGSTGVEGTEAFF. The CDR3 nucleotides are TGTGCCAGCAGCGTAGGCTCCACAGGGGTTGAGGGCACTGAAGCTTTCTTT.

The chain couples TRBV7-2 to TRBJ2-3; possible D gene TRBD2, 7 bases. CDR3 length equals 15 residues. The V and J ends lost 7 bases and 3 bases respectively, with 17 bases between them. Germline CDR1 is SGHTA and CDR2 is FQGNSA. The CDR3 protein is CASTFGGRLTDTQYF. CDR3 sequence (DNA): TGTGCCAGCACCTTCGGGGGGCGTCTGACAGATACGCAGTATTTT.

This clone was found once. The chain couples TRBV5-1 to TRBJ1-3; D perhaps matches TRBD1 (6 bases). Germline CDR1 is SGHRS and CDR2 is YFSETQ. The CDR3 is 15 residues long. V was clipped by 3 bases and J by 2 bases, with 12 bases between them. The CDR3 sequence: CASSSSGDTGNTIYF. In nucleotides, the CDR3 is TGCGCCAGCAGCTCTTCAGGGGACACTGGAAACACCATATATTTT. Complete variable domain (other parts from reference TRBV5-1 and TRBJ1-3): KAGVTQTPRYLIKTRGQQVTLSCSPISGHRSVSWYQQTPGQGLQFLFEYFSETQRNKGNFPGRFSGRQFSNSRSEMNVSTLELGDSALYLCASSSSGDTGNTIYFGEGSWLTVV.